One T cell receptor beta chain is described in this entry. This record comes from a study of cytomegalovirus exposure and HLA in healthy donors. In the PCR, 60 Vbeta and 13 Jbeta primers were used. Generated by immunoSEQ multiplex PCR, the TCRdb table keeps only in-frame clones and is missing some. The sample holds approximately 150,000 clones, around 75% seen once. The CDR3 is 14 amino acids. Germline V CDR1 and CDR2: SGDLS, YYNGEE. The V gene lost 1 base and the J gene lost 4 bases, with 8 bases spanning the gap. The chain carries TRBV9 and TRBJ1-4; D gene unclear. Sequenced material: PBMCs. This clonotype was sampled from a female donor in good health and CMV-seronegative. CDR3 protein: CASSVSGYNEKLFF. DNA for the CDR3: TGTGCCAGCAGCGTATCCGGTTATAATGAAAAACTGTTTTTT.